The rows below give T cell receptor beta chains drawn from one sample of a study of T-cell memory formation after mild COVID-19. TCRdb reprocessed the 5' RACE reads via MiXCR and lists one record per CDR3 protein. The sample includes hundreds of thousands of distinct CDR3 sequences, roughly 15% seen only once; the top ten take about 20%. The specimen sequenced was PBMCs or a T cell subset sorted from them (not recorded which). The source is a man between 18 and 35 years old who had mild COVID-19 (a few samples of this study predate the infection). Cell type and time point are not known. Each CDR3 is given with its conserved first and last residue. The D gene is left open where the match is weak. Rows may omit the clone size; those that give it use once, few, many or a size class.

few | NA | TRBJ2-7 | TRBV10-3 | CAIRSFYEQYF | TGTGCCATCCGCAGTTTCTACGAGCAGTACTTC
NA | TRBD2 | TRBJ2-1 | TRBV12-3/TRBV12-4 | CASSPTSGGARNEQFF | TGTGCCAGCAGCCCGACTAGCGGGGGGGCGAGAAATGAGCAGTTCTTC
NA | NA | TRBJ1-1 | TRBV4-3 | CASSQEAGNTEAFF | TGCGCCAGCAGCCAAGAGGCAGGGAACACTGAAGCTTTCTTT
NA | TRBD1 | TRBJ2-2 | TRBV5-1 | CASSSTGGHTGELFF | TGCGCCAGCAGCTCGACAGGGGGCCACACCGGGGAGCTGTTTTTT
NA | NA | TRBJ2-5 | TRBV11-2 | CASSLVRGPQETQYF | TGTGCCAGCAGCTTAGTACGGGGCCCTCAAGAGACCCAGTACTTC
many | NA | TRBJ1-1 | TRBV5-1 | CASSLGPGNTEAFF | TGCGCCAGCAGCTTGGGTCCGGGGAACACTGAAGCTTTCTTT
few | NA | TRBJ1-6 | TRBV7-8 | CASSLVEESSYNSPLHF | TGTGCCAGCAGCTTAGTAGAGGAGAGCTCCTATAATTCACCCCTCCACTTT
few | NA | TRBJ2-5 | TRBV18 | CASSPWVRATQYF | TGTGCCAGCTCACCATGGGTCAGGGCGACCCAGTACTTC
many | NA | TRBJ2-3 | TRBV4-3 | CASSPGTSAVDTQYF | TGCGCCAGCAGCCCAGGGACGTCGGCGGTTGATACGCAGTATTTT
many | NA | TRBJ2-5 | TRBV4-3 | CASSQDPRGARETQYF | TGCGCCAGCAGCCAAGATCCCAGGGGTGCTAGGGAGACCCAGTACTTC
many | NA | TRBJ2-3 | TRBV12-3/TRBV12-4 | CASSPQEARAQYF | TGTGCCAGCAGTCCTCAGGAGGCCAGGGCGCAGTATTTT
NA | NA | TRBJ2-5 | TRBV5-6 | CASSLRGRSETQYF | TGTGCCAGCAGCTTGCGGGGGCGTTCAGAGACCCAGTACTTC
few | TRBD1 | TRBJ2-7 | TRBV12-3/TRBV12-4 | CASSLGTGGAYEQYF | TGTGCCAGCAGTTTGGGGACAGGGGGCGCATACGAGCAGTACTTC
many | NA | TRBJ2-3 | TRBV20-1 | CSALRSGYTDTQYF | TGCAGTGCCCTACGCAGCGGCTACACAGATACGCAGTATTTT
few | NA | TRBJ1-2 | TRBV7-2 | CASSLANPEQANYGYTF | TGTGCCAGCAGCTTAGCGAATCCCGAGCAGGCTAACTATGGCTACACCTTC
NA | TRBD2 | TRBJ2-1 | TRBV6-2/TRBV6-3 | CASGTSSYPQFF | TGTGCCTCCGGGACTAGCTCCTACCCTCAGTTCTTC
NA | TRBD1 | TRBJ2-3 | TRBV7-9 | CASSVDRPTDTQYF | TGTGCCAGCAGCGTGGACAGGCCCACAGATACGCAGTATTTT
few | NA | TRBJ1-4 | TRBV20-1 | CSARDRRGRKEKLFF | TGCAGTGCTAGAGATCGGAGGGGTAGAAAGGAAAAACTGTTTTTT
NA | NA | TRBJ1-1 | TRBV19 | CASSLDMDTEAFF | TGTGCCAGTAGTCTTGACATGGACACTGAAGCTTTCTTT
few | NA | TRBJ2-7 | TRBV3-2 | CASSQGLAGGSSYEQYF | TGTGCCAGCAGCCAAGGACTAGCGGGGGGCAGCTCCTACGAGCAGTACTTC
NA | NA | TRBJ2-7 | TRBV4-1 | CASSQEWTNRAYEQYF | TGCGCCAGCAGCCAAGAGTGGACTAACCGCGCCTACGAGCAGTACTTC
few | NA | TRBJ2-3 | TRBV24-1 | CATSDRGPYTDTQYF | TGTGCCACCAGTGACCGAGGACCCTACACAGATACGCAGTATTTT
NA | NA | TRBJ2-1 | TRBV20-1 | CSALTGHEQFF | TGCAGTGCTCTCACAGGGCATGAGCAGTTCTTC
NA | TRBD2 | TRBJ2-5 | TRBV7-9 | CASSFRTSGEETKYF | TGTGCCAGCAGCTTCCGGACTAGCGGGGAAGAGACCAAGTACTTC
few | NA | TRBJ2-3 | TRBV5-1 | CASSPDIAPDTQYF | TGCGCCAGCAGCCCTGACATAGCCCCAGATACGCAGTATTTT
NA | TRBD1 | TRBJ1-6 | TRBV20-1 | CSAMGQRDSPLHF | TGCAGTGCTATGGGACAGAGAGATTCACCCCTCCACTTT
NA | NA | TRBJ1-5 | TRBV7-9 | CASSLGSIIDPQHF | TGTGCAAGCAGCTTGGGCAGTATTATCGATCCCCAGCATTTT
NA | NA | TRBJ2-2 | TRBV7-2 | CASSIVNTGELFF | TGTGCCAGCAGCATCGTGAACACCGGGGAGCTGTTTTTT
NA | NA | TRBJ1-6 | TRBV12-3/TRBV12-4 | CAGDQGPYSPLHF | TGTGCCGGCGATCAGGGGCCCTATTCACCCCTCCACTTT
few | TRBD2 | TRBJ2-1 | TRBV20-1 | CSARDPLAGAYNEQFF | TGCAGTGCTAGAGATCCCTTAGCGGGGGCCTACAATGAGCAGTTCTTC
NA | TRBD1 | TRBJ1-2 | TRBV7-9 | CASSRDREHYGYTF | TGTGCCAGCAGCAGAGACAGGGAACACTATGGCTACACCTTC
many | TRBD2 | TRBJ2-3 | TRBV7-2 | CASSLSGGADSTDTQYF | TGTGCCAGCAGCTTAAGCGGGGGGGCGGATAGCACAGATACGCAGTATTTT
NA | NA | TRBJ2-4 | TRBV20-1 | CSARDGQGGHIQYF | TGCAGTGCTAGAGATGGACAGGGAGGGCACATTCAGTACTTC
many | TRBD1 | TRBJ1-4 | TRBV7-2 | CASSPRQGVEKLFF | TGTGCCAGCAGCCCCCGACAGGGAGTCGAAAAACTGTTTTTT
few | NA | TRBJ2-3 | TRBV4-3 | CASSHRLGGTDTQYF | TGCGCCAGCAGCCACCGACTAGGTGGCACAGATACGCAGTATTTT
few | NA | TRBJ2-7 | TRBV6-5 | CASSLSGASSYEQYF | TGTGCCAGCAGCCTCTCGGGGGCGAGCTCCTACGAGCAGTACTTC
NA | TRBD2 | TRBJ2-3 | TRBV7-9 | CASSPLAGAQDTQYF | TGTGCCAGCAGCCCCCTAGCGGGGGCCCAGGATACGCAGTATTTT
few | TRBD1 | TRBJ1-2 | TRBV6-1 | CASSGRGYGYTF | TGTGCCAGCAGTGGCAGGGGGTATGGCTACACCTTC
few | TRBD2 | TRBJ2-3 | TRBV6-2/TRBV6-3 | CASSSGGAVTDTQYF | TGTGCCAGCAGTTCGGGGGGGGCGGTCACAGATACGCAGTATTTT
NA | TRBD1 | TRBJ1-3 | TRBV18 | CASSTTGGSGNTIYF | TGTGCCAGCTCAACAACAGGGGGCTCTGGAAACACCATATATTTT
few | NA | TRBJ1-1 | TRBV19 | CASRTQGNTEAFF | TGTGCCAGTAGGACACAGGGGAACACTGAAGCTTTCTTT
NA | NA | TRBJ1-6 | TRBV6-6 | CASRGGQEEPLHF | TGTGCCAGCAGGGGGGGGCAGGAAGAGCCCCTCCACTTT
few | NA | TRBJ1-2 | TRBV7-2 | CASSLASEYGYTF | TGTGCCAGCAGCTTAGCATCCGAATATGGCTACACCTTC
NA | TRBD2 | TRBJ2-1 | TRBV9 | CASSVLAGVSYNEQFF | TGTGCCAGCAGCGTACTGGCGGGGGTATCCTACAATGAGCAGTTCTTC
NA | NA | TRBJ2-5 | TRBV9 | CASSVAGGLYQETQYF | TGTGCCAGCAGCGTAGCCGGGGGCCTGTACCAAGAGACCCAGTACTTC